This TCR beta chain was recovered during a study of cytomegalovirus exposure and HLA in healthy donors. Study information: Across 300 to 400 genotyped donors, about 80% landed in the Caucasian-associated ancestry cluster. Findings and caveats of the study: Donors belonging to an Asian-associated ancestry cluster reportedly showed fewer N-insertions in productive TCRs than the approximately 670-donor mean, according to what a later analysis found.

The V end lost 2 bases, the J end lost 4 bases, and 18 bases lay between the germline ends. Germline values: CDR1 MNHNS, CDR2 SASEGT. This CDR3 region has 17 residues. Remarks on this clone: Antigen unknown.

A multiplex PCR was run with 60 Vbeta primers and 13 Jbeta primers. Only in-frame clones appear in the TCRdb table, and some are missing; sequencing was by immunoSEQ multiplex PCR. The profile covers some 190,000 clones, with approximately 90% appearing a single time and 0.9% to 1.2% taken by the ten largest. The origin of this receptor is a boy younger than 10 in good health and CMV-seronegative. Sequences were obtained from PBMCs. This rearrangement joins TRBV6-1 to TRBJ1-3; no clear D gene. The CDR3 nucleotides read TGTGCCAGCAGTGAAAAGGAGACGGTTGCGTCAGGAAACACCATATATTTT. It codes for CASSEKETVASGNTIYF.